A selection of T cell receptor beta chains follows, all from one sample in a study of blood T cells in healthy people across ages. TCRdb fed the 5' RACE reads into MiXCR, producing one record per CDR3 protein. The sample includes under 2 million distinct CDR3 sequences, about 35% of them seen just once. Sequencing input: blood. The receptors derive from a woman in her twenties or thirties in good health. The CDR3 runs from the conserved cysteine through the conserved F or W. D genes are given only for firm matches. Clone size appears in some rows only: once, few, many, or a class for an expanded clone.

>TRBV6-5|.|few|TRBJ1-1
TGTGCCAGCAGTAATACCCGGGCCAACGAAGCTTTCTTT
CASSNTRANEAFF
>TRBV11-2|TRBD1|.|TRBJ1-2
TGTGCCAGCAGCGGAAAGACAGGGGACTATGGCTACACCTTC
CASSGKTGDYGYTF
>TRBV4-1|TRBD1|.|TRBJ1-2
TGCGCCAGCAGCCAAGATACTATGACAGGGGAATGGTATGGCTACACCTTC
CASSQDTMTGEWYGYTF
>TRBV9|.|.|TRBJ1-1
TGTGCCAGCAGCGTAGTTGCGATGAACACTGAAGCTTTCTTT
CASSVVAMNTEAFF
>TRBV7-7|.|.|TRBJ2-2
TGTGCCAGCAGCTTAGGTCCCAGCACAGGGGAGCTGTTTTTT
CASSLGPSTGELFF
>TRBV4-3|.|.|TRBJ2-7
TGCGCCAGCAGCCAAGATAACAGGTTCGACGAGCAGTACTTC
CASSQDNRFDEQYF
>TRBV27|TRBD2|.|TRBJ2-7
TGTGCCAGCAGCTTGCAGACTAGCCTAAGCTCCTACGAGCAGTACTTC
CASSLQTSLSSYEQYF
>TRBV4-1|TRBD2|few|TRBJ2-5
TGCGCCAGCAGCCAAGAAAGGCGGCGGGAGGGGGGAAAGACCCAGTACTTC
CASSQERRREGGKTQYF
>TRBV5-1|TRBD2|few|TRBJ2-1
TGCGCCAGCAGGGATAGCGGGAGGGCTTCCTACAATGAGCAGTTCTTC
CASRDSGRASYNEQFF
>TRBV20-1|TRBD2|.|TRBJ2-5
TGCAGTGCTAGAGATAGGACTAGCGGGGCCCAAGAGACCCAGTACTTC
CSARDRTSGAQETQYF
>TRBV6-6|TRBD1|many|TRBJ1-2
TGTGCCAGCAGTTACCAGGACAGGGCTGGGGGCTACACCTTC
CASSYQDRAGGYTF
>TRBV10-3|.|.|TRBJ2-3
TGTGCCATCAGGGGGCCCCAGGCGGATACGCAGTATTTT
CAIRGPQADTQYF
>TRBV13|TRBD2|few|TRBJ2-3
TGTGCCAGCAGCCCCCTGCTGGAAACTAGCGGGCTTTACACAGATACGCAGTATTTT
CASSPLLETSGLYTDTQYF
>TRBV5-1|.|few|TRBJ2-2
TGCGCCAGCAGCTGGTTATTGAGTGGCACCGGGGAGCTGTTTTTT
CASSWLLSGTGELFF
>TRBV20-1|TRBD2|.|TRBJ2-1
TGCAGTGCTATAAGTCCGGGACTAGCGGGGAATGAGCAGTTCTTC
CSAISPGLAGNEQFF
>TRBV20-1|TRBD2|few|TRBJ2-3
TGCAGTGCCCCCCGGACTAGCGGGGGAAGAGTGGATACGCAGTATTTT
CSAPRTSGGRVDTQYF
>TRBV3-1|.|few|TRBJ1-2
TGTGCCAGCAGCCCGCGGCGGCGGATGGGGTATGGCTACACCTTC
CASSPRRRMGYGYTF
>TRBV20-1|.|.|TRBJ2-7
TGCAGTGCTTCCCTCTTCCGGGGGCCCTCCTACGAGCAGTACTTC
CSASLFRGPSYEQYF
>TRBV7-8|TRBD1|many|TRBJ2-7
TGTGCCAGCAGCCCATCGACAGGGATCAACGAGCAGTACTTC
CASSPSTGINEQYF
>TRBV29-1|.|.|TRBJ2-2
TGCAGCGTTCGGACTTCCCTAGGGGAGCTGTTTTTT
CSVRTSLGELFF
>TRBV27|TRBD2|few|TRBJ2-3
TGTGCCAGCAGGACGAGCGGGGCTAGCACAGGTACGCAGTATTTT
CASRTSGASTGTQYF
>TRBV24-1|TRBD2|few|TRBJ2-3
TGTGCCACCAGTCCCGGGGGGGCCCGCACAGATACGCAGTATTTT
CATSPGGARTDTQYF
>TRBV20-1|.|few|TRBJ2-2
TGCAGTGCTAGAGATCTAGGGGGCACCGGGGAGCTGTTTTTT
CSARDLGGTGELFF
>TRBV20-1|.|few|TRBJ2-5
TGCAGTGCTAGTGGTACGAAGGGGCCAGGAAGAGAGACCCAGTACTTC
CSASGTKGPGRETQYF
>TRBV5-5|.|.|TRBJ1-1
TGTGCCAGCAGCTTTCAGGGAGACACTGAAGCTTTCTTT
CASSFQGDTEAFF
>TRBV5-1|.|.|TRBJ2-5
TGCGCCAGCAGTTCGGACGGAATGGGGACCCAGTACTTC
CASSSDGMGTQYF
>TRBV28|.|.|TRBJ1-2
TGTGCCAGCAGTCCTGACAGGGGCTACACCTTC
CASSPDRGYTF
>TRBV20-1|TRBD2|.|TRBJ2-5
TGCAGTGCTACGCTGCGAGCGGGGACGGGCGAGACCCAGTACTTC
CSATLRAGTGETQYF
>TRBV13|.|many|TRBJ2-7
TGTGCCAGCAGCTCCCGGGACCTAGTTTACGAGCAGTACTTC
CASSSRDLVYEQYF
>TRBV5-1|.|few|TRBJ1-4
TGCGCCAGCAGCGCCCGCCCGGGGGGCAGGACTAATGAAAAACTGTTTTTT
CASSARPGGRTNEKLFF
>TRBV6-5|TRBD1|.|TRBJ1-1
TGTGCCAGCAGTTTACCCGTTGAAAGACAGGGGGCTAAGGTGAACACTGAAGCTTTCTTT
CASSLPVERQGAKVNTEAFF
>TRBV7-2|.|.|TRBJ2-1
TGTGCCAGCAGTGGACGCGTAGACAATGAGCAGTTCTTC
CASSGRVDNEQFF
>TRBV7-2|.|few|TRBJ2-1
TGTGCCAGCAGCTCACCCGCGGGGGAGCAGTTCTTC
CASSSPAGEQFF
>TRBV14|.|.|TRBJ1-2
TGTGCCGGCAGCCAAGATACGTTAGCTAACTATGGCTACACCTTC
CAGSQDTLANYGYTF
>TRBV9|TRBD2|few|TRBJ2-3
TGTGCCAGCAGCGTAAGGGGATTGGGGGGGGTTCACACAGATACGCAGTATTTT
CASSVRGLGGVHTDTQYF
>TRBV6-5|.|.|TRBJ2-1
TGTGCCAGCAGGCGGGGACCGCGAGAGCAGTTCTTC
CASRRGPREQFF
>TRBV2|.|.|TRBJ2-7
TGTGCCAGCAGAGAACGGACAGACAGTTCCTACGAGCAGTACTTC
CASRERTDSSYEQYF
>TRBV4-1|.|.|TRBJ1-1
TGCGCCAGCAGCCAACACGGGACGGTGAACACTGAAGCTTTCTTT
CASSQHGTVNTEAFF
>TRBV29-1|TRBD1|few|TRBJ2-1
TGCAGCGTTGAGGCAGGGGGCTACAATGAGCAGTTCTTC
CSVEAGGYNEQFF
>TRBV5-1|.|.|TRBJ2-7
TGCGCCAGCAGCCCGAGTAACTCCTACGAGCAGTGCTTC
CASSPSNSYEQCF
>TRBV30|TRBD2|few|TRBJ2-1
TGTGCCGTCCCCGGGACTAGCGGGAGGTCCCGCTACAATGAGCAGTTCTTC
CAVPGTSGRSRYNEQFF
>TRBV4-1|TRBD1|few|TRBJ1-2
TGCGCCAGCAGCCGAACCTGGGGAGGACAGGGTACGGATGGCTACACCTTC
CASSRTWGGQGTDGYTF
>TRBV6-1|.|.|TRBJ1-5
TGTGCCAGCAGTGAAGGACCAGACAATCAGCCCCAGCATTTT
CASSEGPDNQPQHF
>TRBV4-1|.|.|TRBJ1-2
TGCGCCAGCAGCCATGACGCGGCGGCAAACTATGGCTACACCTTC
CASSHDAAANYGYTF
>TRBV28|TRBD1|few|TRBJ2-1
TGTGCCAGCAGTTCGACAGGGCTTACCTCCTACAATGAGCAGTTCTTC
CASSSTGLTSYNEQFF
>TRBV5-1|.|.|TRBJ2-2
TGCGCCAGCAGCCCCCTTCCGCGAAACAGGGACACCGGGGAGCTGTTTTTT
CASSPLPRNRDTGELFF
>TRBV20-1|.|.|TRBJ2-5
TGCAGTTCCAAAGATGGCGGAAGTTTTGGGGAGACCCAGTACTTC
CSSKDGGSFGETQYF
>TRBV7-4|TRBD1|few|TRBJ2-1
TGTGCCAGCAGCTGGATGGACAGGGGCTCCTACAATGAGCAGTTCTTC
CASSWMDRGSYNEQFF
>TRBV20-1|.|.|TRBJ2-1
TGCAGTGCTAGTCGTATGAGCTCCTACAATGAGCAGTTCTTC
CSASRMSSYNEQFF
>TRBV20-1|TRBD2|.|TRBJ2-3
TGCAGTGCTTCTAGCGGGGGGACCACAGATACGCAGTATTTT
CSASSGGTTDTQYF
>TRBV15|TRBD2|once|TRBJ2-3
TGTGCCACCAGCCCCCTCGGACGGGAGGGTAACACAGATACGCAGTATTTT
CATSPLGREGNTDTQYF
>TRBV5-1|.|.|TRBJ2-7
TGCGCTAGCAGCGGATCTTCCGGGGCCTTGGAGCAGTACTTC
CASSGSSGALEQYF
>TRBV12-3/TRBV12-4|TRBD1|.|TRBJ1-1
TGTGCCAGCAGCCCTCCGGGACAGGGTAAGGGAAACACTGAAGCTTTCTTT
CASSPPGQGKGNTEAFF
>TRBV13|.|.|TRBJ1-1
TGTGCCAGCAGCTTAACGAATCTCGGCTTCCTGGGGAACACTGAAGCTTTCTTT
CASSLTNLGFLGNTEAFF